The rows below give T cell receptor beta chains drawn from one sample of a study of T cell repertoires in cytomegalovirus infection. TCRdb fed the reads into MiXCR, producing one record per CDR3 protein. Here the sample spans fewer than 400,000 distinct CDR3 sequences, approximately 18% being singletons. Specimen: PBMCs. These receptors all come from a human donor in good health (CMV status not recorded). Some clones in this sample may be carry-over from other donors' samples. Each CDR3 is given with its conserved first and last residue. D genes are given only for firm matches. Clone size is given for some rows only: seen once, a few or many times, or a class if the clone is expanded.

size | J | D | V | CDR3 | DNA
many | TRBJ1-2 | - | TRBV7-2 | CASFAPGVNYGYTF | TGTGCCAGCTTCGCGCCCGGGGTCAACTATGGCTACACCTTC
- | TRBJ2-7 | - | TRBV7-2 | CASSFLAQTYEQYF | TGTGCCAGCAGCTTCCTAGCGCAGACCTACGAGCAGTACTTC
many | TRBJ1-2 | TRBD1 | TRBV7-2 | CASSYRDRDNYGYTF | TGTGCCAGCAGCTACCGGGACAGGGATAACTATGGCTACACCTTC
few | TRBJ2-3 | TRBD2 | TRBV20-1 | CSALKPSGRAWGTQYF | TGCAGTGCTCTGAAGCCTAGCGGGAGGGCCTGGGGTACGCAGTATTTT
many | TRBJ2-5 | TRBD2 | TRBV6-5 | CASSYLGLAGETQYF | TGTGCCAGCAGTTACTTGGGACTAGCGGGGGAGACCCAGTACTTC
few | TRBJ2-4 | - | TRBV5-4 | CASSSRDRGVNIQYF | TGTGCCAGCAGCTCCCGGGACCGGGGAGTGAACATTCAGTACTTC
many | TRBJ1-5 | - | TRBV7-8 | CASSINMDPSNQPQHF | TGTGCCAGCAGTATAAATATGGACCCGAGCAATCAGCCCCAGCATTTT
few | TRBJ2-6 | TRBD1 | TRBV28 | CASSLPTGLGGANVLTF | TGTGCCAGCAGTTTGCCGACAGGGCTCGGGGGGGCCAACGTCCTGACTTTC
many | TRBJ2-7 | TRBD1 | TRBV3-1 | CASSQDQTGGEQYF | TGTGCCAGCAGCCAAGATCAGACAGGGGGTGAGCAGTACTTC
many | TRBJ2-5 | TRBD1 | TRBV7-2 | CASSLQGVEGTQYF | TGTGCCAGCAGCCTACAGGGGGTGGAAGGGACCCAGTACTTC
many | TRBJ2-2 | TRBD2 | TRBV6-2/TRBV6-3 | CASSVTSGHGELFF | TGTGCCAGCAGCGTGACTAGCGGGCACGGGGAGCTGTTTTTT
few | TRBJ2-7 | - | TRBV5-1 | CASSWAGQHYEQYF | TGCGCCAGCAGCTGGGCGGGACAGCACTACGAGCAGTACTTC
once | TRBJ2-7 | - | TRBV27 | CASSLSDGTYEQYF | TGTGCCAGCAGTTTATCCGACGGAACCTACGAGCAGTACTTC
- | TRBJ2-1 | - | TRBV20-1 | CSASNGTSYNEQFF | TGCAGTGCTAGTAACGGGACCTCCTACAATGAGCAGTTCTTC
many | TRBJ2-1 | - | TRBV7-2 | CASSLSGGSPYNEQFF | TGTGCCAGCAGCTTAAGTGGTGGGAGCCCCTACAATGAGCAGTTCTTC
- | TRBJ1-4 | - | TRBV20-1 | CSARETTTNEKLFF | TGCAGTGCTAGAGAGACAACAACTAATGAAAAACTGTTTTTT
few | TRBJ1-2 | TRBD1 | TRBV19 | CASSPQGELNYGYTF | TGTGCCAGTAGTCCGCAGGGGGAGTTAAACTATGGCTACACCTTC
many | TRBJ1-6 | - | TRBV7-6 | CASSLGMGDSPLHF | TGTGCCAGCAGCTTAGGGATGGGGGATTCACCCCTCCACTTT
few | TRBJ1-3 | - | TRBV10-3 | CAISGDTDSGNTIYF | TGTGCCATCAGTGGGGACACCGACTCTGGAAACACCATATATTTT
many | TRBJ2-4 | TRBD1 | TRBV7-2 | CASSSRTGLNIQYF | TGTGCCAGCAGCTCCAGGACAGGGCTAAACATTCAGTACTTC
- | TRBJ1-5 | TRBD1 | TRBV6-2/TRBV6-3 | CASSYSGPGQTYSNQPQHF | TGTGCCAGCAGTTACTCCGGCCCGGGACAGACATATAGCAATCAGCCCCAGCATTTT
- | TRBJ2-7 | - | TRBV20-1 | CSASFQGSHEQYF | TGCAGTGCTAGTTTCCAGGGATCCCACGAGCAGTACTTC
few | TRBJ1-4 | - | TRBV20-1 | CSARDSLTNEKLFF | TGCAGTGCTAGGGACAGTCTAACTAATGAAAAACTGTTTTTT